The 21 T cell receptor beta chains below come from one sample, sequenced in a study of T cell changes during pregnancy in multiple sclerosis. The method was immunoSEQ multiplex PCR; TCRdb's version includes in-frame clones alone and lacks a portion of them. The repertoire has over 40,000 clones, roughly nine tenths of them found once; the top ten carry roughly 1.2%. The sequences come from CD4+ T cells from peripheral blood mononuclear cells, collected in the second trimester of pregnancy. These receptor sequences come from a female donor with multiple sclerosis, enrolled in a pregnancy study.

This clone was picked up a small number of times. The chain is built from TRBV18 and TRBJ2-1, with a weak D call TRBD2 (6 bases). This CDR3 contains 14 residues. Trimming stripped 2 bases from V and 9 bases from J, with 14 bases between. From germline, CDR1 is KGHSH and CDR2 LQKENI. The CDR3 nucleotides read TGTGCCAGCTCACCAGTGGGAGGAAGGGGTGAGCAGTTCTTC. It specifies CASSPVGGRGEQFF.

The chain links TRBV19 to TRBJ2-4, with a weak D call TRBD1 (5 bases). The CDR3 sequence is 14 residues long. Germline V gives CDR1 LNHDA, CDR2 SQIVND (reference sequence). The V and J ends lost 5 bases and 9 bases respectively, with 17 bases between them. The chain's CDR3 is CASSPPDTLSIQYF. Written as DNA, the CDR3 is TGTGCCAGTAGTCCTCCGGACACGTTAAGCATTCAGTACTTC.

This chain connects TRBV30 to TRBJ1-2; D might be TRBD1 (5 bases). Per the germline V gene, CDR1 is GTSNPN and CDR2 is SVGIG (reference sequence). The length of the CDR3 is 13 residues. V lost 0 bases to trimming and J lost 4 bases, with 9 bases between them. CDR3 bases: TGTGCCTGGAGTGTAAGGGGTACCTATGGCTACACCTTC. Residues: CAWSVRGTYGYTF.

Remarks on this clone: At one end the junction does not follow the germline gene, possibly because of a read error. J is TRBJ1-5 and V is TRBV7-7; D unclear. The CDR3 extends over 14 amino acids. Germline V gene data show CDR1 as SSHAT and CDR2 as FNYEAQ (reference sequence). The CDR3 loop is CASSLYDVGQPQHF. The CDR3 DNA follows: TGTGCTAGCAGCTTATACGACGTCGGGCAGCCCCAGCATTTT.

The CDR3 bases are TGTGCCAGTAGTATTGTGGTGGAGGCGACCCAGTACTTC. This encodes CASSIVVEATQYF. The J gene is TRBJ2-5, the V gene TRBV19, with D tentatively TRBD2 (5 bases). Germline-derived CDR1 and CDR2 are LNHDA and SQIVND (reference sequence). CDR3 size: 13 residues. The V end lost 3 bases, the J end lost 7 bases, and 12 bases lay between the germline ends.

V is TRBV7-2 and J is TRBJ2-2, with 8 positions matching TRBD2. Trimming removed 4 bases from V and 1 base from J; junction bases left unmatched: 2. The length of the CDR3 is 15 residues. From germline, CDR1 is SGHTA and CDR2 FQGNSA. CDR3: CASSSGLGNTGELFF. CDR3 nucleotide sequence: TGTGCCAGCAGCTCGGGACTAGGGAACACCGGGGAGCTGTTTTTT.

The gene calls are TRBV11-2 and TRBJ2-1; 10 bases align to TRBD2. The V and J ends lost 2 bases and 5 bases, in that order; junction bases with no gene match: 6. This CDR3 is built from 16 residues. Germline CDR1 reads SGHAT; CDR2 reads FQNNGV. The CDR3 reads CASSLRLAGDHNEQFF. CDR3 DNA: TGTGCCAGCAGCTTACGTCTAGCGGGAGATCACAATGAGCAGTTCTTC.

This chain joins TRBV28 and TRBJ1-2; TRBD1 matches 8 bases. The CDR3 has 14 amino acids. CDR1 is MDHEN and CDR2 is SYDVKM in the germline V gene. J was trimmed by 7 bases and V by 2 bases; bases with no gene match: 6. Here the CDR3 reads CASSLVQGAGGYTF. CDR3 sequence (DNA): TGTGCCAGCAGTTTAGTTCAGGGGGCCGGTGGCTACACCTTC.

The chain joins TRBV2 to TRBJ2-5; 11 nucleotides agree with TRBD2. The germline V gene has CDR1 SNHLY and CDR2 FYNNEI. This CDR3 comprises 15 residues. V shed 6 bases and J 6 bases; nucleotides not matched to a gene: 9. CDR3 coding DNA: TGTGCCAGCAGCGAATTAGCGGGAGGGCCGAAGACCCAGTACTTC. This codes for CASSELAGGPKTQYF.

In DNA, the CDR3 is TGTGCCAGCAGCTCCACGGCGGGGGGCTACGAGCAGTACTTC. As protein: CASSSTAGGYEQYF. The chain has TRBV7-6 and TRBJ2-5; TRBD2 matches at 8 bases. The J call is in doubt because the DNA end fits TRBJ2-7 better. This CDR3 spans 14 amino acids. Looked up from germline, CDR1 is SGHVS and CDR2 is FNYEAQ.

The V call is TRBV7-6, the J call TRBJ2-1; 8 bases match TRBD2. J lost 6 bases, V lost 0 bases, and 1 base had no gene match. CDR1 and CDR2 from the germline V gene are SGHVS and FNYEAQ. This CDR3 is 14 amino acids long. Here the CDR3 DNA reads TGTGCCAGCAGCTTAGCAGCGGGAGCCAATGAGCAGTTCTTC. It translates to CASSLAAGANEQFF.

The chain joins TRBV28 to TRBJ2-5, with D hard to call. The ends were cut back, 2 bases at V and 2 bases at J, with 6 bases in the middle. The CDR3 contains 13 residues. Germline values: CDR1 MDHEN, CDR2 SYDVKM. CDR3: CASSLGQQETQYF. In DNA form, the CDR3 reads TGTGCCAGCAGTTTAGGGCAGCAAGAGACCCAGTACTTC.

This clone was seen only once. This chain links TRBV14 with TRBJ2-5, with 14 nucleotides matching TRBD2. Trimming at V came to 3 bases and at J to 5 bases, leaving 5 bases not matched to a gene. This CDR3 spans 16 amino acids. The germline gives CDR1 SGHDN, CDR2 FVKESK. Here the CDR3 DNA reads TGTGCCAGCAGCCAGGGGACTAGCGGGAGTTGGGAGACCCAGTACTTC. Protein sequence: CASSQGTSGSWETQYF.

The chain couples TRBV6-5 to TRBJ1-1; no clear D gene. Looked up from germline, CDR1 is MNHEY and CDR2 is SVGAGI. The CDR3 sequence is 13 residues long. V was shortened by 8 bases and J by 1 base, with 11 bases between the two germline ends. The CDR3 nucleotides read TGTGCCAGCGCTCCCGCGGCGAACACTGAAGCTTTCTTT. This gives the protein CASAPAANTEAFF.

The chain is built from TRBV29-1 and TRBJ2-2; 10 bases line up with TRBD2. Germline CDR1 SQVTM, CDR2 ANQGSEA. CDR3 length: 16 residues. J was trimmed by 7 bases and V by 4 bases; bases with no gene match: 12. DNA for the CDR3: TGCAGCGTTGTCTCCCAAGCGGGAGGGACGCGCGGGGAGCTGTTTTTT. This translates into CSVVSQAGGTRGELFF.

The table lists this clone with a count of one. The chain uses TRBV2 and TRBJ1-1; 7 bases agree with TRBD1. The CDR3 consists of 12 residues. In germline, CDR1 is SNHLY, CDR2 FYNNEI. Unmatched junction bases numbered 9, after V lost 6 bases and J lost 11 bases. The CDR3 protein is CASSLFSGGAFF. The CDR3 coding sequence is TGTGCCAGCAGCCTATTTTCAGGGGGGGCTTTCTTT.

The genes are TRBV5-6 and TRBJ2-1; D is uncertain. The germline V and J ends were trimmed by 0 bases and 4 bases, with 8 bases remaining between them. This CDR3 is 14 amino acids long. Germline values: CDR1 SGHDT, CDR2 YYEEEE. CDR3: CASSLEALYNEQFF. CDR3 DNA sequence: TGTGCCAGCAGCTTGGAAGCCCTATACAATGAGCAGTTCTTC.

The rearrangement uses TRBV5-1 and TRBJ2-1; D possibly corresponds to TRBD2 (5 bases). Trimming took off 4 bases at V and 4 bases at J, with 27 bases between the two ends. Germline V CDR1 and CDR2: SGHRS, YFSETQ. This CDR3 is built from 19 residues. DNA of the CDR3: TGCGCCAGCAGCCAAGCGGTCGGGCGGGTTATTAACCGATACAATGAGCAGTTCTTC. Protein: CASSQAVGRVINRYNEQFF.

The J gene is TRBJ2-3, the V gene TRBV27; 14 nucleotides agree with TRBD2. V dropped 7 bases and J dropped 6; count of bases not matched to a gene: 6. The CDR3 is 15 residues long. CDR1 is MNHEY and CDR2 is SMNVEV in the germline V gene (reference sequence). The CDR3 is CASIGTSGSIDTQYF. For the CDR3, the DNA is TGTGCCAGCATTGGGACTAGCGGGAGTATTGATACGCAGTATTTT.

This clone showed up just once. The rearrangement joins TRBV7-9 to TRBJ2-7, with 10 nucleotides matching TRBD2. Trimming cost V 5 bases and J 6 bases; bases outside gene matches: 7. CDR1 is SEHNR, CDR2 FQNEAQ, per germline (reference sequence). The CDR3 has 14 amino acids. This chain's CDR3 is CASSVLAGFGEQYF. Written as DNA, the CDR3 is TGTGCCAGCAGCGTACTAGCGGGATTCGGCGAGCAGTACTTC.

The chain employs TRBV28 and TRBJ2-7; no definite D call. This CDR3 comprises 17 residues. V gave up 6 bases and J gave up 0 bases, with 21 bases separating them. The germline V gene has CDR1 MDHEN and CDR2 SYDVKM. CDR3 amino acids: CASRSGSFRLGSYEQYF. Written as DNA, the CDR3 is TGTGCCAGCAGATCGGGTTCATTCCGATTGGGCTCCTACGAGCAGTACTTC. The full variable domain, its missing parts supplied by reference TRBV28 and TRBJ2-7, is DVKVTQSSRYLVKRTGEKVFLECVQDMDHENMFWYRQDPGLGLRLIYFSYDVKMKEKGDIPEGYSVSREKKERFSLILESASTNQTSMYLCASRSGSFRLGSYEQYFGPGTRLTVT.